The TCR beta chain under discussion was sequenced for a study of T-cell memory formation after mild COVID-19. This clonotype was found a few times. Its specificity is unknown. Study-wide results and caveats: CD4+ contracting clones were found mainly in CM and EM, and CD8+ ones in EMRA.

Trimming shortened V by 1 base and J by 8 bases, and 18 bases separated the two germline ends. This CDR3 spans 15 amino acids. The germline V gene encodes CDR1 MNHEY and CDR2 SMNVEV (reference sequence). Each CDR3 protein gets one entry after TCRdb re-called the 5' RACE reads with MiXCR. Of over 120,000 distinct CDR3 sequences in the sample, less than 25% were seen once. V is TRBV27 and J is TRBJ2-7; D might be TRBD1 (6 bases). Sequencing was carried out using PBMCs or a T cell subset sorted from them (not recorded which). This clonotype was obtained from an adult woman who had mild COVID-19 (a few samples of this study predate the infection). Cell type and time point are not known. CDR3 sequence (DNA): TGTGCCAGCAGTTTATTTCAGGGGTCAGATCTGAAGCAGTACTTC. This gives the protein CASSLFQGSDLKQYF.